Shown below are 23 T cell receptor beta chains from a single sample sequenced in a study of early T cells in non-severe SARS-CoV-2 infection. Each CDR3 protein is one row after TCRdb ran MiXCR on the 5' RACE reads. The sample has about 77,000 distinct CDR3 sequences, around 8.7% seen once; the top ten hold around 4.6%. Sequenced: whole blood. These receptors all come from an adult who was a healthcare worker with PCR-confirmed SARS-CoV-2 infection or an uninfected control (not recorded which).

This clonotype was detected only a few times. This chain joins TRBV5-1 and TRBJ1-2, with TRBD1 identical over 7 bases. The V and J ends lost 2 bases and 6 bases, in that order; junction bases with no gene match: 4. The germline V gene encodes CDR1 SGHRS and CDR2 YFSETQ. The CDR3 extends over 13 amino acids. CDR3 sequence: CASSFTGEDGYTF. The CDR3 DNA sequence: TGCGCCAGCAGCTTTACAGGGGAGGATGGCTACACCTTC.

This clonotype was seen repeatedly, ten times or more. This chain links TRBV2 with TRBJ1-1; perhaps TRBD1 as D (5 bases). Trimming cost V 6 bases and J 0 bases, with 14 bases left between them. This CDR3 spans 15 amino acids. Germline assignment: CDR1 SNHLY and CDR2 FYNNEI. The CDR3 loop is CASRRQGLMNTEAFF. The CDR3 DNA follows: TGTGCCAGCAGGAGGCAGGGATTGATGAACACTGAAGCTTTCTTT.

This clonotype was observed at least ten times. One end of the junction is discordant with germline, which a read error may explain. The V call is TRBV20-1, the J call TRBJ2-5, with D possibly TRBD2 on 5 matching bases. From germline, CDR1 is DFQATT and CDR2 SNEGSKA (reference sequence). CDR3 length equals 13 residues. CDR3 in amino acids: CSAGDSGLETQYF. As DNA, the CDR3 is TGCAGTGCTGGAGACTCGGGATTGGAGACCCAGTACTTC.

This clonotype was observed many times. The chain uses TRBV10-3 and TRBJ1-2; D call uncertain. Trimming removed 0 bases at V and 8 bases at J, with 10 bases between. The CDR3 contains 13 residues. In germline, CDR1 is ENHRY, CDR2 SYGVKD. The CDR3 region has the DNA TGTGCCATCAGTGAGTCTCGGGTAGAAGGCTACACCTTC. Its protein is CAISESRVEGYTF.

This clonotype was counted only a few times. V and J are TRBV28 and TRBJ1-1, with 7 bases that match TRBD1. CDR3 size: 15 residues. Germline CDR1 MDHEN, CDR2 SYDVKM. The trim removed 3 bases at V and 4 bases at J, leaving 8 bases unmatched. CDR3 in amino acids: CASSLYRGTSTEAFF. CDR3 nucleotides: TGTGCCAGCAGTTTGTACAGGGGTACGAGCACTGAAGCTTTCTTT.

Ten or more counts support this clonotype. The genes are TRBV6-1 and TRBJ2-7, with TRBD1 identical over 7 bases. The CDR3 loop spans 14 amino acids. With 2 bases clipped from V and 7 bases from J, the junction kept 8 bases outside the gene matches. CDR1 is MNHNS, CDR2 SASEGT, per germline. CDR3 nucleotide sequence: TGTGCCAGCAGTGAACACAGGGGAGTGGGGGAGCAGTACTTC. Translated, it gives CASSEHRGVGEQYF.

This clonotype was seen a few times. This chain uses TRBV5-1 with TRBJ2-2; 13 nucleotides agree with TRBD2. CDR3 length: 17 residues. The germline V gene encodes CDR1 SGHRS and CDR2 YFSETQ. With 4 bases clipped from V and 7 bases from J, the junction kept 10 bases outside the gene matches. The CDR3 loop reads CASSRRTSGSGGGELFF. CDR3 sequence (DNA): TGCGCCAGCAGCCGGCGGACTAGCGGGAGCGGTGGCGGGGAGCTGTTTTTT.

DNA of the CDR3: TGTGCCAGCAGCCGGACAGGGGGCTCCTACGAGCAGTACTTC. Protein product: CASSRTGGSYEQYF. The rearrangement uses TRBV14 and TRBJ2-7, with 10 bases lining up with TRBD1. CDR1 is SGHDN and CDR2 is FVKESK in the germline V gene. V lost 4 bases and J lost 0; bases outside the gene matches: 0. This CDR3 is built from 14 residues.

The table lists this clonotype with a few counts. This chain connects TRBV7-8 to TRBJ1-6, with D unclear. The germline V gene encodes CDR1 SGHVS and CDR2 FQNEAQ. The CDR3 has 15 residues. V dropped 6 bases and J dropped 0 bases, with 9 bases sitting between them. In DNA, the CDR3 is TGTGCCAGCAGACTAGAGAGCTCCTATAATTCACCCCTCCACTTT. This sequence encodes CASRLESSYNSPLHF.

This clonotype was found a few times. The CDR3 DNA is TGTGCCACCAGCAGGCTAAAGGGACAACTGTTTTTT. This gives the protein CATSRLKGQLFF. The chain combines TRBV15 with TRBJ1-4, with a tentative D call TRBD1 (5 bases). CDR1 is LNHNV and CDR2 is YYDKDF in the germline V gene (reference sequence). V was cut by 3 bases and J by 12 bases, with 11 bases left in between. The CDR3 has 12 residues.

The gene calls are TRBV7-2 and TRBJ1-4, with 8 bases lining up with TRBD1. V dropped 4 bases and J dropped 12; count of bases not matched to a gene: 22. Germline CDR1 SGHTA, CDR2 FQGNSA. The CDR3 runs to 18 residues. CDR3 region: CASSSPTRQGLSNGELFF. The CDR3 DNA is TGTGCCAGCAGCTCGCCTACCCGACAGGGGCTTTCTAACGGGGAACTGTTTTTT. Combining the CDR3 with reference TRBV7-2 and TRBJ1-4 gives the whole variable domain GAGVSQSPSNKVTEKGKDVELRCDPISGHTALYWYRQSLGQGLEFLIYFQGNSAPDKSGLPSDRFSAERTGGSVSTLTIQRTQQEDSAVYLCASSSPTRQGLSNGELFFGSGTQLSVL.

This clonotype was detected many times. The CDR3 region has the DNA TGTGCCAGCAGCTTATCGCCGGCTGAGCAGTTCTTC. Translation: CASSLSPAEQFF. The J gene is TRBJ2-1, the V gene TRBV5-4; no firm D call. Germline values: CDR1 SGHNT, CDR2 YYREEE (reference sequence). CDR3 length equals 12 residues. V lost 2 bases, J lost 9 bases, and 9 bases lay in between.

This clonotype was counted at least ten times. The V call is TRBV11-2, the J call TRBJ2-1, with D unresolved. V was trimmed by 1 base and J by 10 bases, leaving 11 bases between them. CDR1 SGHAT and CDR2 FQNNGV come from the germline V gene. The CDR3 sequence is 13 residues long. CDR3 coding DNA: TGTGCCAGCAGCTTAGTCGGCCTCAAAGAGCAGTTCTTC. It codes for CASSLVGLKEQFF.

The V gene is TRBV28, the J gene TRBJ1-5, with D possibly matching TRBD1 (6 bases). The CDR3 has 13 amino acids. The germline CDR1 and CDR2 sequences are MDHEN and SYDVKM. Trimming removed 2 bases from V and 6 bases from J, with 8 bases in between. The CDR3 DNA follows: TGTGCCAGCAGTTTAGGGGGGCCTCAGCCCCAGCATTTT. This codes for CASSLGGPQPQHF.

This clonotype was found many times. The chain combines TRBV29-1 with TRBJ1-1; TRBD1 matches at 8 bases. The CDR3 extends over 14 amino acids. The V and J ends lost 7 bases and 6 bases, in that order; junction bases with no gene match: 13. Germline CDR1 reads SQVTM; CDR2 reads ANQGSEA. The CDR3 region is CSDRTGGGSAEAFF. Written as DNA, the CDR3 is TGCAGCGATAGAACAGGGGGTGGTAGTGCTGAAGCTTTCTTT.

The chain employs TRBV28 and TRBJ2-1; D gene uncertain. This CDR3 has 10 amino acids. The germline V gene encodes CDR1 MDHEN and CDR2 SYDVKM. Trimming stripped 7 bases from V and 5 bases from J, with 3 bases between. The CDR3 spells CASKDNEQFF. CDR3 sequence (DNA): TGTGCCAGCAAAGACAATGAGCAGTTCTTC.

This clonotype was recorded once. The chain has TRBV7-9 and TRBJ1-1, with 7 bases aligning to TRBD1. This CDR3 has 14 residues. J lost 2 bases, V lost 3 bases, and 3 bases had no gene match. The V gene's germline CDR1 is SEHNR and CDR2 FQNEAQ (reference sequence). The CDR3 coding sequence is TGTGCCAGCAGCTTCGGACAGGAAAACACTGAAGCTTTCTTT. Its translation: CASSFGQENTEAFF. The full variable domain, completed using reference TRBV7-9 and TRBJ1-1, is DTGVSQNPRHKITKRGQNVTFRCDPISEHNRLYWYRQTLGQGPEFLTYFQNEAQLEKSRLLSDRFSAERPKGSFSTLEIQRTEQGDSAMYLCASSFGQENTEAFFGQGTRLTVV.

The chain couples TRBV30 to TRBJ1-3; maybe TRBD1 (5 bases). Germline-derived CDR1 and CDR2 are GTSNPN and SVGIG (reference sequence). The CDR3 loop spans 14 amino acids. The V gene lost 3 bases and the J gene lost 5 bases, with 14 bases spanning the gap. This CDR3 is CAWSAIGDRNTIYF. The CDR3 nucleotides are TGTGCCTGGAGCGCCATCGGGGACCGAAACACCATATATTTT.

The rearrangement links TRBV7-8 to TRBJ2-5; TRBD2 is a possible D gene (6 bases). V shed 8 bases and J shed 5 bases, with 18 bases lying between them. Germline V gene sequence: CDR1 SGHVS, CDR2 FQNEAQ. This CDR3 region has 14 residues. The CDR3 DNA reads as TGTGCCAGCGGCGGGACCCCACGTGCGGAGACCCAGTACTTC. Protein product: CASGGTPRAETQYF.

This sequence joins TRBV3-1 and TRBJ2-7, with 10 bases that match TRBD2. The length of the CDR3 is 13 residues. Germline values: CDR1 LGHDT, CDR2 YNNKEL (reference sequence). Trimming took 0 bases from V and 12 from J; bases not matched to a gene: 5. CDR3 DNA sequence: TGTGCCAGCAGCCAAGACCCGGGACTAGCGTTGTACTTC. Its translation: CASSQDPGLALYF.

This clonotype has ten or more counts. This rearrangement joins TRBV20-1 to TRBJ2-7; maybe TRBD2 (6 bases). CDR3 length: 14 amino acids. V was pared by 6 bases and J by 0 bases, with 15 bases between. CDR1 is DFQATT and CDR2 is SNEGSKA in the germline V gene (reference sequence). CDR3 in amino acids: CSAWDFQSSYEQYF. The CDR3 DNA reads TGCAGTGCCTGGGACTTCCAGAGCTCCTACGAGCAGTACTTC.

This clonotype was recorded many times. The rearrangement links TRBV20-1 to TRBJ2-4, with D possibly matching TRBD2 (6 bases). Germline CDR1 DFQATT, CDR2 SNEGSKA (reference sequence). Trimming took off 5 bases at V and 2 bases at J, with 13 bases between the two ends. The CDR3 extends over 14 amino acids. The CDR3 region is CSAHRDFPKNIQYF. In DNA form, the CDR3 reads TGCAGTGCTCACCGGGACTTCCCCAAAAACATTCAGTACTTC.

CDR3 loop: CASSEGLGQGDTEAFF. The CDR3 bases are TGTGCCAGCAGTGAAGGGCTGGGACAGGGGGACACTGAAGCTTTCTTT. The rearrangement links TRBV6-1 to TRBJ1-1; TRBD1 matches at 11 bases. CDR3 length: 16 residues. Trimming removed 1 base from V and 3 bases from J; junction bases left unmatched: 4. The germline V gene has CDR1 MNHNS and CDR2 SASEGT.